The TCR beta chain under discussion was sequenced for a study of blood T cell repertoires in COVID-19. At the level of the study: Donors in the United States, Italy and Spain gave samples during acute or convalescent COVID-19.

The study drew participants aged about 18 to 95 years from about two dozen US areas. Cohort 3 donors counted as recovered after two negative PCRs, clearance, or resolved symptoms. Authors' processing steps: Counts of nucleated cells, estimated from reference gene primer amplification, were obtained. Measured with immunoSEQ multiplex PCR; TCRdb has only the in-frame clones, and not every one. V, J and clone size are those of that table, while D and trimming were read from the DNA. Among about 180,000 clones listed, approximately 80% were seen once. The TCR comes from a woman between 45 and 60 years old who had recovered from COVID-19. The sequenced sample consisted of PBMCs or T cells enriched from blood (not recorded which).

CDR3 bases: TGTGCCAGCAGTGGGGGACTAGCGGGATCAGAGACCCAGTACTTC. Amino acids: CASSGGLAGSETQYF. The chain has TRBV2 and TRBJ2-5; 13 bases align to TRBD2. J gave up 4 bases and V 4 bases, and 3 bases lay outside the gene matches. CDR3 size: 15 residues. CDR1 is SNHLY and CDR2 is FYNNEI in the germline V gene.